This T cell receptor beta chain emerged from a study of CD8+CD57+ T cells in acquired aplastic anemia. Study conclusions and caveats: Shared by patients and controls, almost 30 CD8+ CDR3s were abundant in patients.

Genomic DNA served as template for TCR beta VDJ and CDR3 profiling. TCRdb itself ran the reads through MiXCR, one entry per CDR3 protein. The repertoire holds roughly 150,000 distinct CDR3 sequences, over 40% seen once, with 3.2% in the top ten. There are a few counts of this clonotype. Its target is not known. Germline V CDR1 and CDR2: SGHTA, FQGNSA. Trimming removed 5 bases from V and 2 bases from J; junction bases left unmatched: 0. The CDR3 has 12 residues. Sequencing involved patients with CD8+CD57+ cell expansion previously shown by flow cytometry. The chain couples TRBV7-2 to TRBJ2-7; the match to TRBD2 covers 7 bases. The clonotype originates from a human donor with aplastic anemia. Material for sequencing was sorted CD4+, CD8+, or CD8+CD57+ T cells (not recorded which) from PBMCs. The CDR3 nucleotides read TGTGCCAGCAGCGGGGGGGCCTACGAGCAGTACTTC. Amino acids: CASSGGAYEQYF.